This T cell receptor beta chain was sequenced in a study of tumor T cells in aggressive B-cell lymphoma. The CDR3 extends over 13 amino acids. V was pared by 5 bases and J by 7 bases, with 11 bases between. Germline-derived CDR1 and CDR2 are MNHNY and SVGAGI (reference sequence). Generated by immunoSEQ multiplex PCR, the TCRdb table keeps only in-frame clones and is missing some. This repertoire shows roughly 3,200 clones, roughly 69% found once; its top ten account for 9.3%. J is TRBJ2-2 and V is TRBV6-6; D ambiguous. The sequence derives from an adult with diffuse large B cell lymphoma. Sequencing was done on a sample of tumor tissue. The CDR3 DNA sequence: TGTGCCAGCAGTCTAGTGGTTAACGGGGAGCTGTTTTTT. Translated, it gives CASSLVVNGELFF.